This record concerns one T cell receptor (beta chain) sequence. Its matching antigen is unknown. Researchers used genomic DNA as the template to profile TCR beta VDJ and CDR3. TCRdb recomputed calls from the reads with MiXCR, one row per CDR3 protein. The repertoire consists of about 190,000 distinct CDR3 sequences, with approximately 52% occurring once and the leading ten covering 15% to 20%. CDR1 is MGHRA, CDR2 YSYEKL, per germline. This CDR3 spans 13 amino acids. Germline trimming cut 1 base from V and 8 bases from J; bases unmatched to any gene: 4. The entry originates in a study of CD8+CD57+ T cells in acquired aplastic anemia. Study results and caveats: Comparison of patients with controls identified some 29 shared CD8+ CDR3 sequences.

The specimen sequenced was sorted CD4+, CD8+, or CD8+CD57+ T cells (not recorded which) from PBMCs. The chain joins TRBV4-1 to TRBJ1-2, with 7 bases matching TRBD1. The origin of this receptor is a human donor in good health, serving as a control. The CDR3 sequence is CASSQGTGWGYTF. CDR3 coding DNA: TGCGCCAGCAGCCAAGGGACAGGATGGGGCTACACCTTC.